This T cell receptor (beta chain) originates from a study of blood T cell repertoires in COVID-19. Study-wide context: Spain, Italy and the United States supplied samples that represented acute and convalescent COVID-19.

Trimming shortened V by 6 bases and J by 6 bases, and 15 bases separated the two germline ends. This CDR3 contains 14 residues. In germline, CDR1 is MDHEN, CDR2 SYDVKM. Assay: immunoSEQ multiplex PCR; the TCRdb copy retains only in-frame clones and omits some. Of 150,000 or so clones in the sample, around 81% are singletons; the top ten hold 3.5% to 4.5%. The chain links TRBV28 to TRBJ2-1; TRBD2 is a possible D gene (5 bases). This receptor was identified in a woman aged 55-70 years with acute or convalescent COVID-19. Sequences were obtained from peripheral blood. CDR3 bases: TGTGCCAGCAGCACACGGACTGGACCCAATGAGCAGTTCTTC. It specifies CASSTRTGPNEQFF. The whole variable domain, remainder taken from reference TRBV28 and TRBJ2-1, is DVKVTQSSRYLVKRTGEKVFLECVQDMDHENMFWYRQDPGLGLRLIYFSYDVKMKEKGDIPEGYSVSREKKERFSLILESASTNQTSMYLCASSTRTGPNEQFFGPGTRLTVL.